The 23 T cell receptor beta chains given below trace back to one sample, sequenced in a study of PD-L1 blockade in urothelial cancer. Assay used: immunoSEQ multiplex PCR; TCRdb lists only in-frame clones, some missing. The sample holds around 70,000 clones; about 90% are singletons and the top ten take around 4.2%. Time point of the sample: pretreatment peripheral blood. The source material was PBMCs, sampled around atezolizumab (anti-PD-L1) treatment. Every receptor here comes from a man in his 70s with urothelial cancer.

The chain links TRBV10-3 to TRBJ2-5, with 9 bases that match TRBD1. The CDR3 runs 14 residues. The germline CDR1 and CDR2 sequences are ENHRY and SYGVKD. The V and J ends lost 7 bases and 5 bases, in that order; junction bases with no gene match: 8. The CDR3 loop is CAITPTGGPETQYF. CDR3 sequence (DNA): TGTGCCATCACCCCTACAGGGGGCCCGGAGACCCAGTACTTC.

The chain uses TRBV12-5 and TRBJ2-1, with D hard to call. The CDR3 runs 13 residues. Germline V CDR1 and CDR2: LGHNT, FRNRAP. Trimming took off 2 bases at V and 6 bases at J, with 8 bases between the two ends. This CDR3 is CASGLPPGNEQFF. Here the CDR3 DNA reads TGTGCTAGTGGTTTGCCCCCGGGCAATGAGCAGTTCTTC.

The chain employs TRBV5-1 and TRBJ2-1; 11 bases align to TRBD2. In germline, CDR1 is SGHRS, CDR2 YFSETQ. This CDR3 spans 17 amino acids. J lost 4 bases, V lost 3 bases, and 9 bases had no gene match. The CDR3 DNA sequence: TGCGCCAGCAGCTGGGGTAGCGGGAGGGCCAAGTACAATGAGCAGTTCTTC. Protein: CASSWGSGRAKYNEQFF.

The chain carries TRBV28 and TRBJ2-3; the match to TRBD2 covers 8 bases. J gave up 5 bases and V 5 bases, and 9 bases lay outside the gene matches. The CDR3 consists of 15 residues. Per germline, CDR1 MDHEN and CDR2 SYDVKM. CDR3 loop: CASSLLSGTGDTQYF. The CDR3 region has the DNA TGTGCCAGCAGTCTACTTAGCGGGACGGGAGATACGCAGTATTTT.

This rearrangement joins TRBV6-5 to TRBJ2-2; tentatively, D is TRBD2 (6 bases). The CDR3 is 14 residues long. Germline CDR1 and CDR2: MNHEY and SVGAGI. Trimming pared 7 bases from V and 4 bases from J, leaving 13 bases between. Here the CDR3 reads CASIGTLGTGELFF. The DNA for the CDR3 is TGTGCCAGCATAGGGACTCTGGGCACCGGGGAGCTGTTTTTT.

This clone turned up a few times. This sequence joins TRBV9 and TRBJ1-1, with D uncertain. V shed 1 base and J shed 5 bases, with 9 bases lying between them. Germline lookup yields CDR1 SGDLS and CDR2 YYNGEE. The CDR3 covers 13 residues. The chain's CDR3 is CASSVSGGTEAFF. For the CDR3, the DNA is TGTGCCAGCAGCGTAAGCGGCGGGACTGAAGCTTTCTTT. Full variable domain (outside the CDR3, taken from reference TRBV9 and TRBJ1-1): DSGVTQTPKHLITATGQRVTLRCSPRSGDLSVYWYQQSLDQGLQFLIQYYNGEERAKGNILERFSAQQFPDLHSELNLSSLELGDSALYFCASSVSGGTEAFFGQGTRLTVV.

The chain recombines TRBV28 with TRBJ1-1, with D unresolved. The CDR3 is 12 amino acids. V shed 5 bases and J shed 11 bases, with 15 bases lying between them. Germline V lookup: CDR1 MDHEN, CDR2 SYDVKM. The CDR3 is CASSDASGLAFF. The CDR3 DNA follows: TGTGCCAGCAGTGATGCCTCGGGATTGGCTTTCTTT.

The chain recombines TRBV2 with TRBJ1-3, with D unclear. The germline CDR1 and CDR2 sequences are SNHLY and FYNNEI. The CDR3 has 14 residues. The V end was cut by 2 bases, the J end by 0 bases, with 5 bases between. The CDR3 region is CASSETYSGNTIYF. The CDR3 DNA reads as TGTGCCAGCAGTGAAACTTACTCTGGAAACACCATATATTTT. The whole variable domain, filled in from reference TRBV2 and TRBJ1-3, reads EPEVTQTPSHQVTQMGQEVILRCVPISNHLYFYWYRQILGQKVEFLVSFYNNEISEKSEIFDDQFSVERPDGSNFTLKIRSTKLEDSAMYFCASSETYSGNTIYFGEGSWLTVV.

There are a few counts of this clone. This sequence joins TRBV6-4 and TRBJ2-2, with a weak D call TRBD1 (5 bases). CDR1 MRHNA and CDR2 SNTAGT come from the germline V gene. With 3 bases removed from V and 3 bases from J, the gap between germline ends came to 5 bases. CDR3 length equals 13 residues. CDR3: CASSEGHTGELFF. The DNA for the CDR3 is TGTGCCAGCAGTGAGGGGCACACCGGGGAGCTGTTTTTT.

V is TRBV18 and J is TRBJ2-1, with D perhaps matching TRBD2 (6 bases). Trimming stripped 4 bases from V and 3 bases from J, with 19 bases between. The CDR3 totals 17 residues. In germline, CDR1 is KGHSH, CDR2 LQKENI. CDR3 nucleotides: TGTGCCAGCTCACGAGAACGGGACTTCTTACTCTACAATGAGCAGTTCTTC. Residues: CASSRERDFLLYNEQFF.

The chain is built from TRBV28 and TRBJ2-2; TRBD2 matches 7 bases. The V segment lost 3 bases and the J segment 6 bases; nucleotides outside the gene matches: 7. The CDR3 runs to 15 residues. CDR1 is MDHEN, CDR2 SYDVKM, per germline. The CDR3, as DNA: TGTGCCAGCAGTTTGGTGGGGACTATTTCCGGGGAGCTGTTTTTT. This encodes CASSLVGTISGELFF.

The chain recombines TRBV7-8 with TRBJ2-1, with 7 bases lining up with TRBD2. The CDR3 has 16 residues. Germline V gene lookup returns CDR1 SGHVS and CDR2 FQNEAQ. V lost 5 bases, J lost 6 bases, and 13 bases stayed unmatched. The CDR3 sequence: CASSEEVGGARNEQFF. CDR3 DNA: TGTGCCAGCAGCGAAGAAGTGGGAGGGGCTCGCAATGAGCAGTTCTTC. The variable domain in full, with the rest retrieved from reference TRBV7-8 and TRBJ2-1, is GAGVSQSPRYKVAKRGQDVALRCDPISGHVSLFWYQQALGQGPEFLTYFQNEAQLDKSGLPSDRFFAERPEGSVSTLKIQRTQQEDSAVYLCASSEEVGGARNEQFFGPGTRLTVL.

V is TRBV28 and J is TRBJ2-1; TRBD1 aligns across 7 bases. V lost 8 bases and J lost 2; bases outside the gene matches: 12. The CDR3 extends over 16 amino acids. Germline loops: CDR1 MDHEN, CDR2 SYDVKM. CDR3 DNA: TGTGCCAGCCACACATACAGGGGTCAAACCTACAATGAGCAGTTCTTC. Its protein is CASHTYRGQTYNEQFF.

This clone was seen more than once but under ten times. V is TRBV9 and J is TRBJ2-1; D is ambiguous. The CDR3 runs 12 residues. Trimming took 3 bases from V and 8 from J, leaving 9 bases between them. The germline gives CDR1 SGDLS, CDR2 YYNGEE. The CDR3 bases are TGTGCCAGCAGCGCCCAATTTGATGAGCAGTTCTTC. It specifies CASSAQFDEQFF.

The gene calls are TRBV6-1 and TRBJ1-5; 11 bases agree with TRBD1. This CDR3 is 15 amino acids long. The germline CDR1 and CDR2 sequences are MNHNS and SASEGT. The V and J ends lost 7 bases and 3 bases, in that order; junction bases with no gene match: 5. The CDR3 DNA follows: TGTGCCAGCACGTGGGACAGGGGGGCCAATCAGCCCCAGCATTTT. This translates into CASTWDRGANQPQHF.

V and J are TRBV19 and TRBJ2-3; D unclear. Looked up from germline, CDR1 is LNHDA and CDR2 is SQIVND (reference sequence). V was shortened by 0 bases and J by 0 bases, with 4 bases between the two germline ends. This CDR3 region has 14 residues. The CDR3 loop reads CASSIDRSTDTQYF. The DNA of the CDR3 is TGTGCCAGTAGTATAGACAGGAGCACAGATACGCAGTATTTT.

The chain has TRBV7-9 and TRBJ2-1; 13 nucleotides line up with TRBD2. This CDR3 contains 18 residues. CDR1 is SEHNR and CDR2 is FQNEAQ in the germline V gene (reference sequence). Germline trimming cut 6 bases from V and 5 bases from J; bases unmatched to any gene: 13. The chain's CDR3 is CASSTNWGTSGINNEQFF. The DNA for the CDR3 is TGTGCCAGCAGTACGAATTGGGGGACTAGCGGGATCAACAATGAGCAGTTCTTC.

The rearrangement uses TRBV19 and TRBJ2-7; tentative D call: TRBD1 (5 bases). V was clipped by 7 bases and J by 0 bases, with 10 bases between them. There are 13 residues in the CDR3. Per the germline V gene, CDR1 is LNHDA and CDR2 is SQIVND (reference sequence). The CDR3 DNA reads as TGTGCCAGTAAGGGCAGGGACTCCTACGAGCAGTACTTC. Translation: CASKGRDSYEQYF.

The chain employs TRBV19 and TRBJ2-3, with D perhaps TRBD2 (5 bases). V shed 5 bases and J shed 1 base, with 7 bases lying between them. The CDR3 sequence is 13 residues long. Germline CDR1 and CDR2: LNHDA and SQIVND (reference sequence). The CDR3 DNA follows: TGTGCCAGTAGTGCCGGGGGCACAGATACGCAGTATTTT. It codes for CASSAGGTDTQYF.

The chain has TRBV5-1 and TRBJ2-2; D possibly corresponds to TRBD1 (5 bases). The germline V gene has CDR1 SGHRS and CDR2 YFSETQ. V dropped 0 bases and J dropped 2 bases, with 8 bases sitting between them. The CDR3 totals 15 residues. In nucleotides, the CDR3 is TGCGCCAGCAGCTTGGCTCAGGGCAACACCGGGGAGCTGTTTTTT. This encodes CASSLAQGNTGELFF.

The rearrangement uses TRBV28 and TRBJ1-1, with D maybe TRBD1 (5 bases). From germline, CDR1 is MDHEN and CDR2 SYDVKM. The V end was cut by 8 bases, the J end by 3 bases, with 19 bases between. The CDR3 extends over 15 amino acids. The DNA for the CDR3 is TGTGCCAGCGTCTTTGGGGGGGTTAGGTACACTGAAGCTTTCTTT. It encodes CASVFGGVRYTEAFF. Supplemented by reference TRBV28 and TRBJ1-1, the full variable domain reads DVKVTQSSRYLVKRTGEKVFLECVQDMDHENMFWYRQDPGLGLRLIYFSYDVKMKEKGDIPEGYSVSREKKERFSLILESASTNQTSMYLCASVFGGVRYTEAFFGQGTRLTVV.

The genes are TRBV19 and TRBJ2-7, with a weak D call TRBD2 (5 bases). The CDR3 consists of 13 residues. V was trimmed by 5 bases and J by 1 base, leaving 9 bases between them. Germline CDR1 LNHDA, CDR2 SQIVND (reference sequence). CDR3: CASSLTGSYEQYF. In DNA form, the CDR3 reads TGTGCCAGTAGTCTGACGGGGTCCTACGAGCAGTACTTC.

The chain joins TRBV19 to TRBJ1-2; D gene uncertain. Per the germline V gene, CDR1 is LNHDA and CDR2 is SQIVND (reference sequence). V dropped 3 bases and J dropped 0 bases, with 8 bases sitting between them. This CDR3 has 14 residues. The CDR3 protein is CASSIAAPNYGYTF. CDR3 coding DNA: TGTGCCAGTAGTATCGCGGCACCTAACTATGGCTACACCTTC. Full variable domain (rest looked up from reference TRBV19 and TRBJ1-2): DGGITQSPKYLFRKEGQNVTLSCEQNLNHDAMYWYRQDPGQGLRLIYYSQIVNDFQKGDIAEGYSVSREKKESFPLTVTSAQKNPTAFYLCASSIAAPNYGYTFGSGTRLTVV.